These 16 T cell receptor beta chains originate from one sample sequenced in a study of T-cell reconstitution after alpha-beta-depleted transplantation in children. It was with unique molecular identifiers that the TCRbeta library was prepared. TCRdb re-derived calls from the PCR reads in MiXCR, one entry per CDR3 protein. The data contain roughly 500,000 distinct CDR3 sequences, around 20% of them singletons. Sequencing used PBMCs from the stem cell graft donor, obtained from the stem cell graft. These receptors were taken from a human donor who donated a stem cell graft to a child with acute lymphoblastic leukemia.

The chain has TRBV10-3 and TRBJ2-1; 15 nucleotides agree with TRBD2. J gave up 8 bases and V 3 bases, and 5 bases lay outside the gene matches. The CDR3 length is 16 residues. The germline V gene has CDR1 ENHRY and CDR2 SYGVKD. DNA for the CDR3: TGTGCCATCAGTGAAGGACTAGCGGGAGGGGGGGATGAGCAGTTCTTC. Translated, it gives CAISEGLAGGGDEQFF.

This clonotype was detected a few times. The V gene is TRBV5-6, the J gene TRBJ2-1; tentatively, D is TRBD2 (5 bases). Trimming took off 0 bases at V and 4 bases at J, with 20 bases between the two ends. Germline assignment: CDR1 SGHDT and CDR2 YYEEEE. The CDR3 extends over 18 amino acids. The chain's CDR3 is CASSLESYRAGPYNEQFF. The CDR3 region has the DNA TGTGCCAGCAGCTTGGAATCATATCGGGCGGGTCCATACAATGAGCAGTTCTTC.

This clonotype was observed a handful of times. The chain is built from TRBV27 and TRBJ1-4, with 7 bases identical to TRBD1. V lost 6 bases and J lost 5; bases outside the gene matches: 12. The CDR3 consists of 16 residues. From germline, CDR1 is MNHEY and CDR2 SMNVEV (reference sequence). The CDR3 nucleotides read TGTGCCAGCAGGCCCTTGGGAGGGACAGAAAATGAAAAACTGTTTTTT. Protein: CASRPLGGTENEKLFF.

As regards this clonotype: An end of the junction does not agree with germline; a read error may underlie this. This rearrangement joins TRBV28 to TRBJ1-6; no reliable D call. The CDR3 is 15 residues long. Germline CDR1 reads MDHEN; CDR2 reads SYDVKM. The CDR3 protein is CASGFLNPENSPLHF. CDR3 coding DNA: TGTGCCAGCGGTTTTCTAAATCCGGAGAATTCACCCCTCCACTTT.

In this sample, this clonotype turned up a few times. The chain recombines TRBV4-1 with TRBJ2-7; D might be TRBD1 (6 bases). CDR3 size: 18 residues. Trimming cost V 1 base and J 5 bases, with 24 bases left between them. Germline V gene data show CDR1 as MGHRA and CDR2 as YSYEKL. This CDR3 is CASSQGYRAPHTGNEQYF. The DNA of the CDR3 is TGCGCCAGCAGCCAAGGATACAGGGCTCCGCACACAGGGAACGAGCAGTACTTC.

This clonotype was detected a few times. The chain is built from TRBV27 and TRBJ1-1; D gene unclear. The CDR3 is made up of 15 amino acids. CDR1 MNHEY and CDR2 SMNVEV come from the germline V gene (reference sequence). Trimming took 5 bases from V and 5 from J, leaving 18 bases between them. The CDR3 DNA sequence: TGTGCCAGCAGTCTCTTGAGCGGAGTGGGTACTGAAGCTTTCTTT. Translating gives CASSLLSGVGTEAFF.

This clonotype has more than one count but fewer than ten. The rearrangement joins TRBV6-4 to TRBJ1-2; TRBD1 is a possible D gene (6 bases). The CDR3 totals 15 residues. The germline gives CDR1 MRHNA, CDR2 SNTAGT. V lost 0 bases and J 4 bases, leaving 12 bases between the germline ends. The CDR3 DNA reads as TGTGCCAGCAGTGACTCAAGGCAGGGGAGCTATGGCTACACCTTC. It encodes CASSDSRQGSYGYTF.

This chain links TRBV20-1 with TRBJ2-1; TRBD2 matches at 11 bases. CDR3 length: 21 residues. J gave up 0 bases and V 0 bases, and 16 bases lay outside the gene matches. Germline V gene data show CDR1 as DFQATT and CDR2 as SNEGSKA (reference sequence). CDR3 nucleotides: TGCAGTGCTAGAGATCGCGCTAAACCGGGACTAGCGGCCCTCTCCTACAATGAGCAGTTCTTC. It encodes CSARDRAKPGLAALSYNEQFF.

This clonotype occurred a few times. CDR3 coding DNA: TGTGCCAGTAGTATCCCCGGGGAGAATTCACCCCTCCACTTT. Translating it yields CASSIPGENSPLHF. J is TRBJ1-6 and V is TRBV19; no reliable D call. The CDR3 runs to 14 residues. Germline-derived CDR1 and CDR2 are LNHDA and SQIVND (reference sequence). Trimming stripped 3 bases from V and 7 bases from J, with 10 bases between.

A few counts support this clonotype. The chain is built from TRBV20-1 and TRBJ1-5; D is ambiguous. Trimming took 3 bases from V and 3 from J, leaving 15 bases between them. Germline loops: CDR1 DFQATT, CDR2 SNEGSKA (reference sequence). The CDR3 has 15 residues. The CDR3 sequence is CSASLGSTVNQPQHF. The CDR3 DNA is TGCAGTGCTAGCCTGGGTAGCACTGTCAATCAGCCCCAGCATTTT.

This clonotype has only a few counts. V gene TRBV4-1 combines with J gene TRBJ2-7, with a tentative D call TRBD1 (5 bases). Germline CDR1 MGHRA, CDR2 YSYEKL. The V end lost 0 bases, the J end lost 4 bases, and 10 bases lay between the germline ends. This CDR3 region has 14 residues. CDR3 DNA: TGCGCCAGCAGCCAAGACCAGGGTTCTTACGAGCAGTACTTC. It translates to CASSQDQGSYEQYF.

This sequence joins TRBV11-1 and TRBJ1-1; D perhaps matches TRBD1 (6 bases). Trimming removed 1 base at V and 5 bases at J, with 23 bases between. This CDR3 spans 18 amino acids. Germline CDR1 SGHAT, CDR2 FQDESV (reference sequence). The CDR3 nucleotides are TGTGCCAGCAGCTTAGGGGCAGGGGTCTATACTGGAGGGACTGAAGCTTTCTTT. It yields the protein CASSLGAGVYTGGTEAFF. Using reference TRBV11-1 and TRBJ1-1 for the parts outside the CDR3, the full variable domain is EAEVAQSPRYKITEKSQAVAFWCDPISGHATLYWYRQILGQGPELLVQFQDESVVDDSQLPKDRFSAERLKGVDSTLKIQPAELGDSAMYLCASSLGAGVYTGGTEAFFGQGTRLTVV.

The chain couples TRBV7-2 to TRBJ2-7, with a possible D match to TRBD1 (5 bases). This CDR3 is built from 12 residues. Per germline, CDR1 SGHTA and CDR2 FQGNSA. Trimming removed 8 bases from V and 3 bases from J, with 11 bases in between. CDR3 in amino acids: CASLGENYEQYF. CDR3 coding DNA: TGTGCCAGCCTAGGGGAAAACTACGAGCAGTACTTC.

In this sample, this clonotype turned up a few times. J is TRBJ2-1 and V is TRBV12-3 or TRBV12-4; no firm D call. V gave up 6 bases and J gave up 2 bases, with 14 bases separating them. This CDR3 is 15 amino acids long. CDR3 bases: TGTGCCAGCAGGACCGCTAGTTCCCCCTACAATGAGCAGTTCTTC. Its protein product is CASRTASSPYNEQFF.

This clonotype was picked up a small number of times. V is TRBV10-1 and J is TRBJ2-7, with 10 positions matching TRBD1. Germline-derived CDR1 and CDR2 are WNHNN and SYGVQD (reference sequence). V shed 6 bases, J shed 3 bases, and the junction held 8 bases outside the gene matches. The CDR3 sequence is 15 residues long. CDR3 coding DNA: TGCGCCAGCAGCTCACCCGGGACAGGGGTCTACGAGCAGTACTTC. Amino acid sequence: CASSSPGTGVYEQYF.

Only a few counts were recorded for this clonotype. The chain has TRBV5-1 and TRBJ2-5; D remains unclear. The CDR3 sequence is 12 residues long. Germline V gene sequence: CDR1 SGHRS, CDR2 YFSETQ. The V gene lost 4 bases and the J gene lost 4 bases, with 8 bases spanning the gap. CDR3: CASSPRRETQYF. CDR3 nucleotide sequence: TGCGCCAGCAGCCCCCGAAGAGAGACCCAGTACTTC. Full variable domain (outside the CDR3, taken from reference TRBV5-1 and TRBJ2-5): KAGVTQTPRYLIKTRGQQVTLSCSPISGHRSVSWYQQTPGQGLQFLFEYFSETQRNKGNFPGRFSGRQFSNSRSEMNVSTLELGDSALYLCASSPRRETQYFGPGTRLLVL.